A single sample is the source of the 20 T cell receptor beta chains below, sequenced in a study of blood T cell repertoires in COVID-19. Profiling relied on immunoSEQ multiplex PCR, and the TCRdb table lists in-frame clones only, not all of them. The data contain around 250,000 clones, around 87% of them singletons. Sequenced sample: PBMCs or T cells enriched from blood (not recorded which). The receptors come from a woman aged 50 to 65 who had recovered from COVID-19.

This chain links TRBV6-6 with TRBJ2-7; D unclear. V lost 6 bases and J lost 5, with 23 bases in between. In germline, CDR1 is MNHNY, CDR2 SVGAGI (reference sequence). This CDR3 region has 16 residues. In nucleotides, the CDR3 is TGTGCCAGCAGCCCCCACCAAAGAATTTCTAGTGACGAGCAGTACTTC. It encodes CASSPHQRISSDEQYF.

The rearrangement links TRBV6-5 to TRBJ2-7; possibly TRBD1 for D (5 bases). CDR3 length: 15 amino acids. The germline V gene encodes CDR1 MNHEY and CDR2 SVGAGI. The V end was cut by 5 bases, the J end by 5 bases, with 19 bases between. CDR3 nucleotide sequence: TGTGCCAGCAGTCCCTCCGGCCCTTCCAGGGACGAGCAGTACTTC. This codes for CASSPSGPSRDEQYF.

The V gene is TRBV28, the J gene TRBJ1-5; maybe TRBD1 (6 bases). The CDR3 extends over 13 amino acids. In germline, CDR1 is MDHEN, CDR2 SYDVKM. V was cut by 7 bases and J by 5 bases, with 12 bases left in between. CDR3 amino acids: CASISGADQPQHF. The CDR3 bases are TGTGCCAGCATCTCAGGGGCGGATCAGCCCCAGCATTTT.

This rearrangement joins TRBV10-2 to TRBJ2-2; tentatively, D is TRBD1 (5 bases). This CDR3 is built from 14 residues. The germline CDR1 and CDR2 sequences are WSHSY and SAAADI. Trimming cost V 5 bases and J 3 bases, with 10 bases left between them. CDR3 amino acids: CASSLQGYTGELFF. CDR3 nucleotides: TGCGCCAGCAGTCTTCAGGGTTACACCGGGGAGCTGTTTTTT.

The chain has TRBV12-5 and TRBJ2-1; D possibly corresponds to TRBD1 (6 bases). The germline CDR1 and CDR2 sequences are LGHNT and FRNRAP. The CDR3 has 14 residues. Between the trimmed V and J ends, which lost 2 bases and 6 bases, there was a span of 11 bases. The CDR3 loop reads CASGLIPGVNEQFF. The CDR3 DNA reads TGTGCTAGTGGTTTGATACCAGGGGTCAATGAGCAGTTCTTC. Combining the CDR3 with reference TRBV12-5 and TRBJ2-1 gives the whole variable domain DARVTQTPRHKVTEMGQEVTMRCQPILGHNTVFWYRQTMMQGLELLAYFRNRAPLDDSGMPKDRFSAEMPDATLATLKIQPSEPRDSAVYFCASGLIPGVNEQFFGPGTRLTVL.

The J gene is TRBJ2-7, the V gene TRBV27, with a tentative D call TRBD1 (5 bases). Trimming took 4 bases from V and 3 from J, leaving 34 bases between them. Germline CDR1 reads MNHEY; CDR2 reads SMNVEV (reference sequence). There are 21 residues in the CDR3. CDR3 sequence (DNA): TGTGCCAGCAGTTACTATACTATGACAGTAAACCCCGAAGGAGTGTTCTACGAGCAGTACTTC. Encoded protein: CASSYYTMTVNPEGVFYEQYF.

The chain combines TRBV28 with TRBJ1-1; TRBD1 is a possible D gene (6 bases). The CDR3 has 14 residues. V lost 5 bases to trimming and J lost 5 bases, with 15 bases between them. Germline CDR1 and CDR2: MDHEN and SYDVKM. The CDR3 sequence: CASSLQGTGTEAFF. CDR3 in DNA: TGTGCCAGCAGTCTACAGGGTACGGGGACTGAAGCTTTCTTT. The full variable domain, rest sourced from reference TRBV28 and TRBJ1-1, is DVKVTQSSRYLVKRTGEKVFLECVQDMDHENMFWYRQDPGLGLRLIYFSYDVKMKEKGDIPEGYSVSREKKERFSLILESASTNQTSMYLCASSLQGTGTEAFFGQGTRLTVV.

The V call is TRBV5-4, the J call TRBJ2-1; 12 bases match TRBD2. CDR1 is SGHNT, CDR2 YYREEE, per germline (reference sequence). The trim removed 10 bases at V and 7 bases at J, leaving 9 bases unmatched. There are 14 residues in the CDR3. CDR3 amino acids: CALQLAGGWNEQFF. In DNA, the CDR3 is TGTGCCCTCCAACTAGCGGGAGGATGGAATGAGCAGTTCTTC.

This chain uses TRBV3-1 (or the pseudogene TRBV3-2) with TRBJ1-2; D gene unclear. The germline V and J ends were trimmed by 1 base and 0 bases, with 9 bases remaining between them. Germline loops: CDR1 LGHDT, CDR2 YNNKEL (reference sequence). The CDR3 is made up of 15 amino acids. As DNA, the CDR3 is TGTGCCAGCAGCCAAGTGGGCAGCTCTAACTATGGCTACACCTTC. This sequence encodes CASSQVGSSNYGYTF.

The chain recombines TRBV4-3 with TRBJ1-1, with a tentative D call TRBD1 (6 bases). This CDR3 has 16 amino acids. V lost 2 bases and J lost 4, with 17 bases in between. Germline loops: CDR1 LGHNA, CDR2 YSLEER. CDR3 loop: CASSQSWRQGRTEAFF. CDR3 nucleotide sequence: TGCGCCAGCAGCCAAAGCTGGCGGCAGGGGCGCACTGAAGCTTTCTTT.

The chain carries TRBV28 and TRBJ1-1, with a tentative D call TRBD1 (5 bases). The CDR3 loop spans 15 amino acids. Germline values: CDR1 MDHEN, CDR2 SYDVKM. Trimming took off 3 bases at V and 1 base at J, with 12 bases between the two ends. The CDR3 coding sequence is TGTGCCAGCAGTTTTTCCGGGGGAGGGAACACTGAAGCTTTCTTT. It yields the protein CASSFSGGGNTEAFF.

This clone has just a few counts. V and J are TRBV4-2 and TRBJ2-7; 8 nucleotides align to TRBD1. The V segment lost 2 bases and the J segment 6 bases; nucleotides outside the gene matches: 9. The germline gives CDR1 LGHNA, CDR2 YNFKEQ. This CDR3 is 15 amino acids long. CDR3 loop: CASSQSGTGSFEQYF. CDR3 in DNA: TGTGCCAGCAGCCAATCCGGGACAGGAAGTTTCGAGCAGTACTTC.

The J gene is TRBJ1-2, the V gene TRBV29-1, with 7 bases fitting TRBD1. This CDR3 has 15 residues. The germline gives CDR1 SQVTM, CDR2 ANQGSEA. V was clipped by 7 bases and J by 4 bases; unmatched bases: 15. The CDR3 loop reads CSAGGGQGHLYGYTF. In DNA, the CDR3 is TGCAGCGCCGGAGGGGGCCAGGGCCATCTCTATGGCTACACCTTC. Variable domain in full (rest from reference TRBV29-1 and TRBJ1-2): SAVISQKPSRDICQRGTSLTIQCQVDSQVTMMFWYRQQPGQSLTLIATANQGSEATYESGFVIDKFPISRPNLTFSTLTVSNMSPEDSSIYLCSAGGGQGHLYGYTFGSGTRLTVV.

The J gene is TRBJ2-1, the V gene TRBV11-2; 11 positions agree with TRBD1. Trimming removed 2 bases from V and 2 bases from J; junction bases left unmatched: 5. Germline V gives CDR1 SGHAT, CDR2 FQNNGV. The CDR3 sequence is 17 residues long. DNA for the CDR3: TGTGCCAGCAGCTTACGAGGACAGGGGGCGGCCTACAATGAGCAGTTCTTC. Amino acids: CASSLRGQGAAYNEQFF. The whole variable domain, remainder taken from reference TRBV11-2 and TRBJ2-1, is EAGVAQSPRYKIIEKRQSVAFWCNPISGHATLYWYQQILGQGPKLLIQFQNNGVVDDSQLPKDRFSAERLKGVDSTLKIQPAKLEDSAVYLCASSLRGQGAAYNEQFFGPGTRLTVL.

This clone was observed a handful of times. The chain recombines TRBV13 with TRBJ2-4; 16 nucleotides align to TRBD2. Germline-derived CDR1 and CDR2 are PRHDT and FYEKMQ (reference sequence). The length of the CDR3 is 18 residues. The V and J ends lost 4 bases and 6 bases, in that order; junction bases with no gene match: 9. CDR3 nucleotide sequence: TGTGCCAGCAGCTCCCGAGGGGGACTAGCGGGAGGGTTAAACATTCAGTACTTC. Translating gives CASSSRGGLAGGLNIQYF. The entire variable domain, with the rest obtained from reference TRBV13 and TRBJ2-4, is as follows: AAGVIQSPRHLIKEKRETATLKCYPIPRHDTVYWYQQGPGQDPQFLISFYEKMQSDKGSIPDRFSAQQFSDYHSELNMSSLELGDSALYFCASSSRGGLAGGLNIQYFGAGTRLSVL.

V usage is TRBV7-8 and J usage is TRBJ1-1; D gene ambiguous. From germline, CDR1 is SGHVS and CDR2 FQNEAQ. There are 12 residues in the CDR3. V lost 4 bases and J lost 2, with 5 bases in between. CDR3 sequence (DNA): TGTGCCAGCAGCTCCGTAAACACTGAAGCTTTCTTT. Translated, it gives CASSSVNTEAFF.

This rearrangement joins TRBV24-1 to TRBJ2-3, with 7 bases matching TRBD2. Germline loops: CDR1 KGHDR, CDR2 SFDVKD. V shed 0 bases, J shed 3 bases, and the junction held 8 bases outside the gene matches. The CDR3 totals 17 residues. The CDR3 nucleotides are TGTGCCACCAGTGATTTGGGGAGGGAGGGAGCGACAGATACGCAGTATTTT. It specifies CATSDLGREGATDTQYF.

V is TRBV7-2 and J is TRBJ1-2, with 8 positions matching TRBD1. Looked up from germline, CDR1 is SGHTA and CDR2 is FQGNSA. V gave up 5 bases and J gave up 5 bases; unmatched junction bases: 4. This CDR3 has 13 amino acids. CDR3 protein: CASSAGQGYGYTF. Here the CDR3 DNA reads TGTGCCAGCAGCGCCGGACAGGGATATGGCTACACCTTC.

This clone was seen just once. The chain recombines TRBV29-1 with TRBJ1-4, with 11 nucleotides matching TRBD1. The V segment lost 4 bases and the J segment 2 bases; nucleotides outside the gene matches: 3. Germline assignment: CDR1 SQVTM and CDR2 ANQGSEA. The CDR3 is 15 residues long. Written as DNA, the CDR3 is TGCAGCGTTGGGGACAGGGGGTCTACTAATGAAAAACTGTTTTTT. Amino acid sequence: CSVGDRGSTNEKLFF.

The chain joins TRBV6-5 to TRBJ2-3; 10 bases map to TRBD1. From germline, CDR1 is MNHEY and CDR2 SVGAGI. The ends lost 2 bases at V and 6 bases at J; junction bases unmatched: 8. The CDR3 has 16 residues. CDR3 sequence (DNA): TGTGCCAGCAGTTACCGCGAGACAGGGGGCTCGGATACGCAGTATTTT. It is translated as CASSYRETGGSDTQYF.